This TCR beta chain appears in the sequencing data of a study of siplizumab effects on memory and regulatory T cells. Study-wide points: A small minority of alloreactive clones were mapped to unstimulated subsets.

Sequencing was performed with immunoSEQ multiplex PCR; in TCRdb, only in-frame clones are kept and a portion is missing. The top ten clones hold roughly 2.5% of a sample with approximately 100,000 clones, 91% of them seen once. Turning to this clone: The antigen is unknown.

Per germline, CDR1 SNHLY and CDR2 FYNNEI. V was cut by 10 bases and J by 0 bases, with 16 bases left in between. The CDR3 is 15 residues long. This clonotype was sampled from a human donor in good health. Some clones in this sample may be carry-over from other donors' samples. Material: CD4+ T cells sorted from blood. The gene calls are TRBV2 and TRBJ2-1; no clear D. This CDR3 reads CATRLGGSSYNEQFF. The CDR3 DNA reads TGTGCCACCAGGTTGGGTGGAAGCTCCTACAATGAGCAGTTCTTC. The variable domain in full, completed from reference TRBV2 and TRBJ2-1, reads EPEVTQTPSHQVTQMGQEVILRCVPISNHLYFYWYRQILGQKVEFLVSFYNNEISEKSEIFDDQFSVERPDGSNFTLKIRSTKLEDSAMYFCATRLGGSSYNEQFFGPGTRLTVL.